This is a list of T cell receptor beta chains from one sample in a study of tumor-infiltrating lymphocytes in primary liver carcinoma. TCRdb passed the multiplex PCR reads through MiXCR, listing each CDR3 protein once. The sample comprises under 200,000 distinct CDR3 sequences, 65% of which are singletons, and under 7.5% rests with the top ten. Source material: peripheral blood. The source is an older woman with primary liver carcinoma and hepatitis B virus infection. Both conserved end residues are trimmed from each CDR3.

TRBV19 | ASSMVSNQPQH
TRBV5-1 | ASSSIDRGETQY
TRBV6-5 | TSGTSSFTSHLH
TRBV11-2 | ASRLGAGFGCT
TRBV5-6 | ASSLPGKETQY
TRBV12-3/TRBV12-4 | ASRDRLYGYT
TRBV11-3 | ASSLGSQGRTEAF
TRBV4-2 | ASNDRGSDRNSPLH
TRBV13 | ASSYEGSSVGEQC
TRBV11-2 | ASSFQVAGETQY
TRBV12-3/TRBV12-4 | ASTPGGSFQETQY
TRBV6-6 | ASSNAGTVYGYT
TRBV11-2 | ASNHNTGTVSYEQY
TRBV11-2 | ARSPGLAGPDTHY
TRBV29-1 | IGRSGGYSEQF
TRBV12-5 | ASAPVGSGRWTGELF
TRBV11-1 | ASSLGVRAYEQY
TRBV6-5 | TSSFSGSVAYEQY
TRBV13 | ASSFGLAGGDAQY
TRBV11-2 | ASSSPPTRTGELF
TRBV11-2 | ASSPIRRQRTVGYKQY
TRBV29-1 | SASEGPLETQY
TRBV5-1 | ASRPIAGGTGELF
TRBV13 | VSSLRTSETFYEQY
TRBV28 | DSSLAGAGKNIQY
TRBV12-3/TRBV12-4 | ASSFPGAAEAF
TRBV5-1 | ASSPGINHPQH
TRBV6-5 | ASNKIPDSTEELF
TRBV6-2/TRBV6-3 | TNSYWGSGSVNGELF
TRBV2 | ASTRDGTEAF
TRBV5-1 | ASSLAGQGSRGETQY
TRBV6-1 | ASSGSSGRPGNEQF
TRBV24-1 | ATNDGLVEF
TRBV5-1 | ASSLAGQGTHEAGAF
TRBV28 | ASSTGGAGVTEAF
TRBV11-3 | ASSLLVSTDTQY
TRBV5-5 | ASSLGTGVGETQY
TRBV6-6 | ASSQGISGDTIY
TRBV11-2 | ASSFDPTNAEAF
TRBV11-2 | ASNHTRHEHY
TRBV29-1 | SVEGGTSGRWNEQY
TRBV29-1 | SVEGASGMVTQY
TRBV7-9 | ASSLESGGLVTDTQY
TRBV29-1 | SVPALGVREYRKSYNEQF
TRBV5-1 | ASSPRSTGGTEAF
TRBV6-1 | AVVAQSDTQY
TRBV12-3/TRBV12-4 | ASSFGQPSMGQPQH
TRBV30 | AWSVGEGGETQY
TRBV6-8 | ARGRGTADNEQF
TRBV10-3 | AISEGLGTATQETQY
TRBV4-1 | ASSQVRSSGRDIAKNIQY
TRBV2 | ASRETSGSSYNEQF
TRBV12-3/TRBV12-4 | ASSTDLGTQY
TRBV4-2 | ASSPSVGGGNPASLHEQY
TRBV20-1 | SAAPQGSGYNEQF
TRBV6-6 | ASSYAQGRGEQY
TRBV5-4 | ASSLPTGGSTDTQY
TRBV6-5 | ASSRTGVPNEQF
TRBV6-5 | ASTQGGTPNNEQF
TRBV19 | ASRGFRYNEQF